Below, 14 T cell receptor beta chains from the same sample are listed, as sequenced in a study of T cells in Graves' hyperthyroidism and ophthalmopathy. What was amplified from RNA transcripts were TCR beta CDR3 regions. HTBI primers drove first-round RT-PCR of the TCR CDR3. TCRdb ran MiXCR on the multiplex PCR reads and lists one entry per CDR3 protein. The sample records around 800,000 distinct CDR3 sequences, more than 30% being singletons. Sequencing was carried out using blood. These receptors came from a man between 18 and 29 years old with Graves' hyperthyroidism.

This clonotype occurred many times. The chain is built from TRBV29-1 and TRBJ1-4, with a tentative D call TRBD1 (6 bases). CDR1 SQVTM and CDR2 ANQGSEA come from the germline V gene. The V end lost 7 bases, the J end lost 4 bases, and 13 bases lay between the germline ends. This CDR3 has 13 residues. The CDR3 region is CSAADSNNEKLFF. The CDR3, as DNA: TGCAGCGCCGCGGACAGTAATAATGAAAAACTGTTTTTT.

Many counts were recorded for this clonotype. The gene calls are TRBV10-3 and TRBJ2-7; 7 nucleotides line up with TRBD2. The CDR3 has 12 residues. The germline CDR1 and CDR2 sequences are ENHRY and SYGVKD. Trimming took 8 bases from V and 4 from J; bases not matched to a gene: 5. DNA for the CDR3: TGTGCCATCGGGGAGGGAACTTACGAGCAGTACTTC. Protein: CAIGEGTYEQYF.

This clonotype was observed a few times. This rearrangement joins TRBV20-1 to TRBJ2-7; tentative D call: TRBD2 (6 bases). Trimming left V 4 bases short and J 0 bases short, with 19 bases between. This CDR3 spans 16 amino acids. The germline V gene has CDR1 DFQATT and CDR2 SNEGSKA (reference sequence). For the CDR3, the DNA is TGCAGTGCTACTTCCTCTCTAGCGCCTAGCTCCTACGAGCAGTACTTC. Translating it yields CSATSSLAPSSYEQYF.

This clonotype showed up many times. The chain carries TRBV5-1 and TRBJ2-7; TRBD2 might be the D (7 bases). V was trimmed by 4 bases and J by 5 bases, leaving 16 bases between them. The germline V gene encodes CDR1 SGHRS and CDR2 YFSETQ. This CDR3 region has 14 residues. CDR3 amino acids: CASSGSGGGHEQYF. For the CDR3, the DNA is TGCGCCAGCAGCGGGTCGGGGGGCGGCCACGAGCAGTACTTC.

This clonotype was seen just once. Being one base from a much bigger clone, this may be a read error. V and J are TRBV12-3 or TRBV12-4 and TRBJ1-2; 7 bases are shared with TRBD1. The CDR3 is 10 amino acids. J was trimmed by 13 bases and V by 5 bases; bases with no gene match: 4. CDR3 in amino acids: CASSPQGSTF. The CDR3 nucleotides read TGTGCCAGCAGTCCACAGGGGTCCACCTTC.

This clonotype has a single count. At one end, the junction sequence differs from germline, possibly due to a read error. V is TRBV10-3 and J is TRBJ1-2, with 8 bases matching TRBD1. Germline V gene sequence: CDR1 ENHRY, CDR2 SYGVKD. This CDR3 has 15 residues. DNA of the CDR3: TGTGCCAGCAGTGACGGACAGGGTAGGAACTATGGCTACACCTTC. This gives the protein CASSDGQGRNYGYTF.

As regards this clonotype: This sequence may be a read error, since a much larger clone differs from it by one base. The chain links TRBV2 to TRBJ1-2; D perhaps matches TRBD1 (6 bases). CDR1 SNHLY and CDR2 FYNNEI come from the germline V gene. The CDR3 is 11 residues long. The V end lost 5 bases, the J end lost 9 bases, and 10 bases lay between the germline ends. The CDR3 here is CASSLQGSYTF. The CDR3 coding sequence is TGTGCCAGCAGTTTACAGGGCAGCTACACCTTC. Complete variable domain (other parts from reference TRBV2 and TRBJ1-2): EPEVTQTPSHQVTQMGQEVILRCVPISNHLYFYWYRQILGQKVEFLVSFYNNEISEKSEIFDDQFSVERPDGSNFTLKIRSTKLEDSAMYFCASSLQGSYTFGSGTRLTVV.

This clonotype has just a few counts. V usage is TRBV10-3 and J usage is TRBJ1-2; no reliable D call. This CDR3 is 11 amino acids long. From germline, CDR1 is ENHRY and CDR2 SYGVKD. The V and J ends lost 6 bases and 4 bases respectively, with 6 bases between them. Written as DNA, the CDR3 is TGTGCCATCAGGACTACCTATGGCTACACCTTC. It is translated as CAIRTTYGYTF.

The V and J genes are TRBV2 and TRBJ1-1; perhaps TRBD1 as D (5 bases). This CDR3 comprises 13 residues. From germline, CDR1 is SNHLY and CDR2 FYNNEI. Trimming removed 4 bases from V and 5 bases from J, with 11 bases in between. The DNA for the CDR3 is TGTGCCAGCAGTGGCAGGGAGGGGACTGAAGCTTTCTTT. It encodes CASSGREGTEAFF. The entire variable domain, with the rest obtained from reference TRBV2 and TRBJ1-1, is as follows: EPEVTQTPSHQVTQMGQEVILRCVPISNHLYFYWYRQILGQKVEFLVSFYNNEISEKSEIFDDQFSVERPDGSNFTLKIRSTKLEDSAMYFCASSGREGTEAFFGQGTRLTVV.

This clonotype has ten or more counts. J is TRBJ1-1 and V is TRBV15, with D uncertain. CDR1 LNHNV and CDR2 YYDKDF come from the germline V gene (reference sequence). The ends were cut back, 0 bases at V and 0 bases at J, with 5 bases in the middle. The CDR3 is made up of 14 amino acids. CDR3 coding DNA: TGTGCCACCAGCAGAGATGTCGTGAACACTGAAGCTTTCTTT. Translating gives CATSRDVVNTEAFF.

This clonotype came up once. This chain links TRBV7-9 with TRBJ2-7; a weak D match, TRBD2 (6 bases). CDR3 size: 15 residues. V was shortened by 4 bases and J by 6 bases, with 19 bases between the two germline ends. In germline, CDR1 is SEHNR, CDR2 FQNEAQ (reference sequence). The CDR3 spells CASSSSGTPQSEQYF. The CDR3 region has the DNA TGTGCCAGCAGCTCCTCCGGGACTCCCCAAAGCGAGCAGTACTTC.

The table lists this clonotype with a few counts. A read error may account for a junction end that differs from germline. The chain uses TRBV7-2 and TRBJ2-7; D call uncertain. Germline assignment: CDR1 SGHTA and CDR2 FQGNSA. The CDR3 consists of 15 residues. The CDR3 nucleotides read TGCGCCAGCAGCCTAGAGGACCAAAGCCAGCACGAGCAGTACTTC. This codes for CASSLEDQSQHEQYF.

As concerns this clonotype: A much larger clone differs by one base, so this may be a read error. The chain has TRBV6-6 and TRBJ1-5, with 11 bases matching TRBD1. The V gene's germline CDR1 is MNHNY and CDR2 SVGAGI (reference sequence). The CDR3 covers 15 residues. The CDR3 nucleotides are TGTGCCAGCAGCGGGACAGGGGGAGGCAATCAGCCCCGGCATTTT. Protein sequence: CASSGTGGGNQPRHF.

The V gene is TRBV7-9, the J gene TRBJ1-5; D gene uncertain. The CDR3 length is 14 residues. V gave up 5 bases and J gave up 4 bases, with 12 bases separating them. CDR1 is SEHNR, CDR2 FQNEAQ, per germline (reference sequence). In DNA form, the CDR3 reads TGTGCCAGCAGCGATCTGCGGGAGAATCAGCCCCAGCATTTT. Its translation: CASSDLRENQPQHF.